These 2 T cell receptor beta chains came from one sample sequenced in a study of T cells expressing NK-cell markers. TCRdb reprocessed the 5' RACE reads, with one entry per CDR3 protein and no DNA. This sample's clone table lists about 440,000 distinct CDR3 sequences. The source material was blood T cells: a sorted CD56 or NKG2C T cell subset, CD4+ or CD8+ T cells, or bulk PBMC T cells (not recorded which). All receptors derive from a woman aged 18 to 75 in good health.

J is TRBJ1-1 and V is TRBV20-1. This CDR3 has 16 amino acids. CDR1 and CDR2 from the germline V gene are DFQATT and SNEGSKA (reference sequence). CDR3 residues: CSARDLASGGNTEAFF.

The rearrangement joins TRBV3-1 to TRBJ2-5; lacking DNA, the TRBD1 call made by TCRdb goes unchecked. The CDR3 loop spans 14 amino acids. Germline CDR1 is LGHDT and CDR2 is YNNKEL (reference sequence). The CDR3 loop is CASSQSAGAETQYF.